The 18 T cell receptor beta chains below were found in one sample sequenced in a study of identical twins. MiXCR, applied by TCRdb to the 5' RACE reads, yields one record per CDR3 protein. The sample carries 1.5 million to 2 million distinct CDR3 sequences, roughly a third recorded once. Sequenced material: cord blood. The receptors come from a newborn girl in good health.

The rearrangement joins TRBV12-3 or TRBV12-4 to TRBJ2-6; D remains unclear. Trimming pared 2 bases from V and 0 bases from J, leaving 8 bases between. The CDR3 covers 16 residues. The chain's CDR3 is CASSLSWVSGANVLTF. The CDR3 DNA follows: TGTGCCAGCAGTTTATCATGGGTCTCTGGGGCCAACGTCCTGACTTTC.

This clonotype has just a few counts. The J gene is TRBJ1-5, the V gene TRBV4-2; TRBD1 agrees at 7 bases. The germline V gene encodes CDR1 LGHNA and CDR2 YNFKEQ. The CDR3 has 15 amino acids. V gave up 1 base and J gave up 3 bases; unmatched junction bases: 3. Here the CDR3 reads CASSQGGQDNQPQHF. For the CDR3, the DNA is TGTGCCAGCAGCCAAGGAGGACAGGACAATCAGCCCCAGCATTTT.

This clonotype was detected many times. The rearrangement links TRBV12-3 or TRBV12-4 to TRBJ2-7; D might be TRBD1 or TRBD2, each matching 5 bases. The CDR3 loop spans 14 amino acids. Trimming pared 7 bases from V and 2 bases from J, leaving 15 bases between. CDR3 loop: CASTLVGPPYEQYF. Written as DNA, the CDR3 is TGTGCCAGCACCCTAGTGGGACCACCCTACGAGCAGTACTTC.

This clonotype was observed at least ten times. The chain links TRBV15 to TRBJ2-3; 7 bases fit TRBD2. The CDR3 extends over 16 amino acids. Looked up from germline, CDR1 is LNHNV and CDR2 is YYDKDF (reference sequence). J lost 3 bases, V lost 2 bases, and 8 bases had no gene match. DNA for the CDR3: TGTGCCACCAGCAGACTGAGCGGGATCGAGACAGATACGCAGTATTTT. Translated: CATSRLSGIETDTQYF.

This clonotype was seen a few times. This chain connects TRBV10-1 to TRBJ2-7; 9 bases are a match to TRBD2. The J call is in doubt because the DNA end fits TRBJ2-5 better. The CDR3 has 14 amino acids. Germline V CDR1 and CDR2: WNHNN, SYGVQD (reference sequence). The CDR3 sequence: CASSESTTSGTQYF. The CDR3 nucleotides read TGCGCCAGCAGTGAGTCTACGACTAGCGGGACCCAGTACTTC.

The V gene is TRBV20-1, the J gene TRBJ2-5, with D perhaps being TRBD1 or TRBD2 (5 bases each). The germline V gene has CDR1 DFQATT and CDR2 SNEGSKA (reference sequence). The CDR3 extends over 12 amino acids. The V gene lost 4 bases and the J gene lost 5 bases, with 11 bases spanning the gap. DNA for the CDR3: TGCAGTGCTACAGTTGGGGGTGAGACCCAGTACTTC. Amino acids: CSATVGGETQYF.

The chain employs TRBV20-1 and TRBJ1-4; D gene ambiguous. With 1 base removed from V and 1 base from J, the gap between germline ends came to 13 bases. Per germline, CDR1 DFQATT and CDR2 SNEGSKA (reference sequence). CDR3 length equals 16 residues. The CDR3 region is CSARVAGAGTNEKLFF. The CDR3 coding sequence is TGCAGTGCTAGAGTAGCAGGCGCGGGAACTAATGAAAAACTGTTTTTT.

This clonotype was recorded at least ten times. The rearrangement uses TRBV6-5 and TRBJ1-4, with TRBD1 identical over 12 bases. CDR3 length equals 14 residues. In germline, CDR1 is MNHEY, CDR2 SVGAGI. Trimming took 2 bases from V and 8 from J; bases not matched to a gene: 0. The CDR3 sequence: CASSYGTGGEKLFF. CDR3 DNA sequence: TGTGCCAGCAGTTACGGGACAGGGGGCGAAAAACTGTTTTTT.

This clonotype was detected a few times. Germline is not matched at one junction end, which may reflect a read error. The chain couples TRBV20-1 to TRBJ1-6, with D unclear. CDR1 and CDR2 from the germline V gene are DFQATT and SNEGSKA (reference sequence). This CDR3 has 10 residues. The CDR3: CSARRSPPHF. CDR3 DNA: TGCAGTGCTAGGCGTTCACCCCCCCACTTT.

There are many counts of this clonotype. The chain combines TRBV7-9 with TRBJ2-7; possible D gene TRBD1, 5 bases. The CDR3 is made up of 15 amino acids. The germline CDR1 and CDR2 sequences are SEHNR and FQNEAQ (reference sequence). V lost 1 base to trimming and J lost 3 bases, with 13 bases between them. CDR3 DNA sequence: TGTGCCAGCAGCTTAGGAAAAGGCAGGGTCTACGAGCAGTACTTC. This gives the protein CASSLGKGRVYEQYF.

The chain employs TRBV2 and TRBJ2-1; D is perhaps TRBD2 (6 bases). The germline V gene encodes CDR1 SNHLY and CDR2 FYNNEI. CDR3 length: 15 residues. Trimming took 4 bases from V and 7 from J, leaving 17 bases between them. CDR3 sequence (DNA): TGTGCCAGCAGTGTACGCGGGGTGGCAGGGAATGAGCAGTTCTTC. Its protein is CASSVRGVAGNEQFF.

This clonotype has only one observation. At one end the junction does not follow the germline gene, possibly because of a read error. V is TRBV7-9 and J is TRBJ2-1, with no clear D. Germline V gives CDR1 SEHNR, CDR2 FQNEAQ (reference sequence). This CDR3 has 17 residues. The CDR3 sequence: CASSLGFRPASYDEQFF. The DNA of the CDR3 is TGTGCCAGCAGCTTAGGGTTTCGGCCAGCCTCCTACGATGAGCAGTTCTTC.

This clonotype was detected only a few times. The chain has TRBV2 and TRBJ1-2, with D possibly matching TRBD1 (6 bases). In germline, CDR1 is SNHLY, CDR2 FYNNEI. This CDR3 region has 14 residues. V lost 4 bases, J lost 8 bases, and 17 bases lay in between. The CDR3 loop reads CASSGDRFPIGYTF. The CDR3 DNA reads TGTGCCAGCAGTGGCGACAGGTTCCCTATCGGCTACACCTTC. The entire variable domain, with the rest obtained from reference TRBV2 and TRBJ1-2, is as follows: EPEVTQTPSHQVTQMGQEVILRCVPISNHLYFYWYRQILGQKVEFLVSFYNNEISEKSEIFDDQFSVERPDGSNFTLKIRSTKLEDSAMYFCASSGDRFPIGYTFGSGTRLTVV.

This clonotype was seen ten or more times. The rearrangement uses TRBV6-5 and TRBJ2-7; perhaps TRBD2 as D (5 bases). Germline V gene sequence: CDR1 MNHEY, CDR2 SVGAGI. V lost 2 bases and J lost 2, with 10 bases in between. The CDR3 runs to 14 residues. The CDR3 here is CASSYPGKAYEQYF. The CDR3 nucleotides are TGTGCCAGCAGTTACCCGGGGAAAGCCTACGAGCAGTACTTC.

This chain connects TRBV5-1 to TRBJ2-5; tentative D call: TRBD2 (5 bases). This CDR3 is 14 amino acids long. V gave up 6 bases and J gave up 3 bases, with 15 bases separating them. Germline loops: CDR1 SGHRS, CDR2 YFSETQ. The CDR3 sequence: CASKILGLEETQYF. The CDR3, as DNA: TGCGCCAGCAAAATACTCGGACTGGAAGAGACCCAGTACTTC.

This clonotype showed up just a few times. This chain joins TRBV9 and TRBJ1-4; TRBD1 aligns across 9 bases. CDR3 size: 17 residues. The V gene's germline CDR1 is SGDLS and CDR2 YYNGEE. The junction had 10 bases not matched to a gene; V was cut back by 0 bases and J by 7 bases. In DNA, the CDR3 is TGTGCCAGCAGCGTAGGAACAGGGGGCAGGAGTTCTGAAAAACTGTTTTTT. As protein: CASSVGTGGRSSEKLFF.

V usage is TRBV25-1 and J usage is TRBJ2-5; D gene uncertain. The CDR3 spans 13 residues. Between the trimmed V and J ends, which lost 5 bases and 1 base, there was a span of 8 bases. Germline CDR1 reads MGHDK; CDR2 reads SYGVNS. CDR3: CASSIRFQETQYF. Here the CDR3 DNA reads TGTGCCAGCAGTATTAGGTTCCAAGAGACCCAGTACTTC.

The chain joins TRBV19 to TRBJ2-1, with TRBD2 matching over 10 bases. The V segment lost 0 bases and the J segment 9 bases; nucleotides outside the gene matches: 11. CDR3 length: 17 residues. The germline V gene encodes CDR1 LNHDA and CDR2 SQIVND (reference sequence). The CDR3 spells CASSIDRWLAGVIEQFF. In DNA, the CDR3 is TGTGCCAGTAGTATAGATCGGTGGCTAGCGGGAGTGATTGAGCAGTTCTTC.